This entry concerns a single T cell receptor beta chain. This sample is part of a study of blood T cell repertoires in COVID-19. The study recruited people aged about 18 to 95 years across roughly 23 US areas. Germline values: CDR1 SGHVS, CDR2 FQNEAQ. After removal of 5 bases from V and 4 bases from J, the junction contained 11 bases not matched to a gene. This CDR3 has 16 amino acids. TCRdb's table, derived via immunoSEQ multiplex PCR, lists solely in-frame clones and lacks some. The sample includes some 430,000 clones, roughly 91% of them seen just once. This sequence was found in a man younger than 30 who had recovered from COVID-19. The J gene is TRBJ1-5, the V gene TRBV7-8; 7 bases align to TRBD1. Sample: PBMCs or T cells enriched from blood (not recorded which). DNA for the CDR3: TGTGCCAGCAGCCCCACCTGGGGACAGAGGAATCAGCCCCAGCATTTT. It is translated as CASSPTWGQRNQPQHF. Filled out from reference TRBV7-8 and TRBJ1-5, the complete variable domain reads GAGVSQSPRYKVAKRGQDVALRCDPISGHVSLFWYQQALGQGPEFLTYFQNEAQLDKSGLPSDRFFAERPEGSVSTLKIQRTQQEDSAVYLCASSPTWGQRNQPQHFGDGTRLSIL.